This entry lists 30 T cell receptor beta chains sequenced from one sample in a study of blood T cell repertoires in COVID-19 (dated by TCRdb to the early 2020s). Libraries were built with the immunoSEQ multiplex PCR assay. TCRdb retrieved this table from immuneACCESS and kept in-frame rearrangements only. Not all clones are present; in checked studies, unresolved V genes account for under half, and no reason is known for the remainder. Counted in this sample were roughly 230,000 clones; about nine tenths of them appeared once. In total, the top ten clones hold less than 8% of the sample. The sequenced material came from PBMCs or T cells enriched from blood (not recorded which). The receptors were sampled from a man aged 30 to 45 in a cohort exposed to, infected with or recovered from COVID-19 (not recorded which).

The chain has TRBV24-1 and TRBJ1-5; tentative D call: TRBD1 (5 bases). The CDR3 consists of 14 residues. V was clipped by 6 bases and J by 6 bases, with 14 bases between them. The germline V gene has CDR1 KGHDR and CDR2 SFDVKD. The CDR3 reads CATSQGVFGQPQHF. The CDR3 nucleotides are TGTGCCACCAGTCAGGGTGTTTTCGGTCAGCCCCAGCATTTT.

The rearrangement uses TRBV27 and TRBJ2-5; 11 nucleotides match TRBD2. V gave up 2 bases and J gave up 4 bases; unmatched junction bases: 3. CDR1 is MNHEY and CDR2 is SMNVEV in the germline V gene (reference sequence). The CDR3 covers 15 residues. CDR3 sequence (DNA): TGTGCCAGCAGTTTAGCGGGGACTAGCGGAGAGACCCAGTACTTC. Encoded protein: CASSLAGTSGETQYF.

The chain recombines TRBV5-1 with TRBJ1-1, with D unresolved. In germline, CDR1 is SGHRS, CDR2 YFSETQ. Trimming took off 2 bases at V and 1 base at J, with 6 bases between the two ends. The CDR3 is 13 residues long. CDR3 nucleotide sequence: TGCGCCAGCAGCTTAGAGGGGAACACTGAAGCTTTCTTT. This encodes CASSLEGNTEAFF. Full variable domain (outside the CDR3, taken from reference TRBV5-1 and TRBJ1-1): KAGVTQTPRYLIKTRGQQVTLSCSPISGHRSVSWYQQTPGQGLQFLFEYFSETQRNKGNFPGRFSGRQFSNSRSEMNVSTLELGDSALYLCASSLEGNTEAFFGQGTRLTVV.

This chain joins TRBV10-3 and TRBJ1-3; TRBD1 aligns across 7 bases. The CDR3 totals 16 residues. The germline CDR1 and CDR2 sequences are ENHRY and SYGVKD. V lost 3 bases and J lost 0; bases outside the gene matches: 5. For the CDR3, the DNA is TGTGCCATCAGTGACCCTGGACAGGTCTCTGGAAACACCATATATTTT. As protein: CAISDPGQVSGNTIYF.

The chain uses TRBV28 and TRBJ2-7; D might be TRBD1 (6 bases). The CDR3 consists of 11 residues. V lost 8 bases, J lost 3 bases, and 8 bases lay in between. The germline V gene encodes CDR1 MDHEN and CDR2 SYDVKM. The CDR3 here is CASRTVYEQYF. The CDR3 DNA reads as TGTGCCAGCCGGACAGTCTACGAGCAGTACTTC.

V is TRBV4-2 and J is TRBJ2-7; TRBD2 agrees at 11 bases. Germline assignment: CDR1 LGHNA and CDR2 YNFKEQ. The CDR3 loop spans 18 amino acids. The V segment lost 0 bases and the J segment 2 bases; nucleotides outside the gene matches: 9. The CDR3 DNA follows: TGTGCCAGCAGCCAAGATTTAGCGACTAGCGGGACAACCTACGAGCAGTACTTC. It encodes CASSQDLATSGTTYEQYF.

A word on this clone: One end of the junction varies from germline; a read error may be responsible. CDR3 nucleotides: TGTGCTAGCAGCCCCGAGCCAGGGATGGTTACAGATACGCAGTATTTT. This sequence encodes CASSPEPGMVTDTQYF. The J gene is TRBJ2-3, the V gene TRBV7-7; a possible D gene is TRBD1 (5 bases). CDR1 and CDR2 (germline): SSHAT, FNYEAQ (reference sequence). The CDR3 consists of 16 residues.

The rearrangement joins TRBV27 to TRBJ1-3; possibly TRBD1 for D (6 bases). Trimming took 0 bases from V and 0 from J, leaving 6 bases between them. Germline assignment: CDR1 MNHEY and CDR2 SMNVEV (reference sequence). The CDR3 extends over 15 amino acids. CDR3 protein: CASSLSGASGNTIYF. The CDR3 DNA reads TGTGCCAGCAGTTTATCGGGGGCCTCTGGAAACACCATATATTTT.

In its sample, this clone was seen a few times. V and J are TRBV28 and TRBJ1-6; 10 nucleotides match TRBD1. CDR3 length equals 19 residues. The germline V gene encodes CDR1 MDHEN and CDR2 SYDVKM. Germline trimming cut 5 bases from V and 1 base from J; bases unmatched to any gene: 11. This CDR3 reads CASSRLAGQGGSYNSPLHF. Here the CDR3 DNA reads TGTGCCAGCAGTCGACTAGCCGGACAGGGGGGATCCTATAATTCACCCCTCCACTTT.

This chain connects TRBV4-1 to TRBJ2-7; D call uncertain. The CDR3 length is 13 residues. Germline V gene data show CDR1 as MGHRA and CDR2 as YSYEKL. Trimming cost V 4 bases and J 3 bases, with 10 bases left between them. In DNA, the CDR3 is TGCGCCAGCAGCCCTCTTCCTCTCTACGAGCAGTACTTC. Residues: CASSPLPLYEQYF.

As regards this clone: Different DNA sequences within this sample yield the same CDR3. The gene calls are TRBV5-1 and TRBJ2-1; 7 positions match TRBD2. CDR3 length: 16 amino acids. With 0 bases clipped from V and 0 bases from J, the junction kept 3 bases outside the gene matches. Germline lookup yields CDR1 SGHRS and CDR2 YFSETQ. As DNA, the CDR3 is TGCGCCAGCAGCTTGGGGGGCGGGAGCTCCTACAATGAGCAGTTCTTC. Amino acids: CASSLGGGSSYNEQFF.

The rearrangement links TRBV27 to TRBJ2-1; D uncertain. This CDR3 comprises 12 residues. The V gene lost 8 bases and the J gene lost 9 bases, with 14 bases spanning the gap. Germline values: CDR1 MNHEY, CDR2 SMNVEV (reference sequence). The DNA of the CDR3 is TGTGCCAGCCTCTCGGAAGGCGGTGAGCAGTTCTTC. Translation gives CASLSEGGEQFF.

The CDR3, as DNA: TGTGCCAGCATCCTAATGGATGAGCAGTTCTTC. It codes for CASILMDEQFF. V gene TRBV28 combines with J gene TRBJ2-1; D unresolved. Germline loops: CDR1 MDHEN, CDR2 SYDVKM. CDR3 length: 11 amino acids. V lost 7 bases, J lost 8 bases, and 9 bases lay in between.

The genes are TRBV4-3 and TRBJ2-3; D is ambiguous. The CDR3 spans 13 residues. Germline CDR1 is LGHNA and CDR2 is YSLEER. V shed 0 bases and J shed 5 bases, with 6 bases lying between them. In DNA form, the CDR3 reads TGCGCCAGCAGCCAAGATTCGGGAGATACGCAGTATTTT. Its protein is CASSQDSGDTQYF.

The chain has TRBV12-3 or TRBV12-4 and TRBJ2-7, with D uncertain. The V end lost 4 bases, the J end lost 6 bases, and 7 bases lay between the germline ends. The CDR3 length is 11 residues. CDR3 sequence reads: CASSSRLEQYF. The CDR3 region has the DNA TGTGCCAGCAGTTCTCGACTCGAGCAGTACTTC.

This clone was found a few times. The chain has TRBV6-5 and TRBJ1-5, with a possible D match to TRBD1 (5 bases). The CDR3 runs 15 residues. V gave up 2 bases and J gave up 3 bases, with 11 bases separating them. Germline V CDR1 and CDR2: MNHEY, SVGAGI. The CDR3 DNA is TGTGCCAGCAGTTACGGGCAGGGTTTCAATCAGCCCCAGCATTTT. This encodes CASSYGQGFNQPQHF.

The gene calls are TRBV3-1 (or the pseudogene TRBV3-2) and TRBJ2-2; no clear D. This CDR3 comprises 11 residues. V lost 3 bases and J lost 9, with 5 bases in between. Per the germline V gene, CDR1 is LGHDT and CDR2 is YNNKEL (reference sequence). CDR3 protein: CASSHLRELFF. CDR3 in DNA: TGTGCCAGCAGCCACCTAAGGGAGCTGTTTTTT.

J is TRBJ2-1 and V is TRBV19; 11 positions match TRBD2. This CDR3 comprises 15 residues. Looked up from germline, CDR1 is LNHDA and CDR2 is SQIVND (reference sequence). J was trimmed by 6 bases and V by 7 bases; bases with no gene match: 8. The CDR3 reads CASITTSGSTNEQFF. The CDR3 coding sequence is TGTGCCAGTATCACAACTAGCGGGAGCACCAATGAGCAGTTCTTC.

This sequence joins TRBV9 and TRBJ1-3; D might be TRBD1 (6 bases). The CDR3 covers 18 residues. Germline lookup yields CDR1 SGDLS and CDR2 YYNGEE. V shed 0 bases and J shed 0 bases, with 16 bases lying between them. The CDR3 protein is CASSVGLRGGASGNTIYF. DNA of the CDR3: TGTGCCAGCAGCGTAGGACTAAGGGGGGGCGCCTCTGGAAACACCATATATTTT.

This rearrangement joins TRBV18 to TRBJ1-2; a weak D match, TRBD1 (6 bases). The germline CDR1 and CDR2 sequences are KGHSH and LQKENI. There are 13 residues in the CDR3. V was shortened by 3 bases and J by 3 bases, with 8 bases between the two germline ends. CDR3 coding DNA: TGTGCCAGCTCACCCGCAGGGGACTATGGCTACACCTTC. It yields the protein CASSPAGDYGYTF.

The rearrangement links TRBV28 to TRBJ1-1; 7 nucleotides align to TRBD1. V was pared by 4 bases and J by 0 bases, with 14 bases of the junction left unmatched. The CDR3 covers 18 residues. The germline CDR1 and CDR2 sequences are MDHEN and SYDVKM. Here the CDR3 DNA reads TGTGCCAGCAGTTCCGTCGGAGGGGGCCTATTTATGAACACTGAAGCTTTCTTT. Translation: CASSSVGGGLFMNTEAFF.

J is TRBJ2-4 and V is TRBV7-3; 14 bases map to TRBD2. Germline V gene sequence: CDR1 SGHTA, CDR2 FQGTGA. With V trimmed by 5 bases and J by 6 bases, 15 bases remained unmatched. The CDR3 has 19 residues. CDR3 sequence: CASSQPRPGLAGVRNIQYF. CDR3 DNA: TGTGCCAGCAGCCAACCCCGACCGGGACTAGCGGGAGTAAGAAACATTCAGTACTTC.

V and J are TRBV28 and TRBJ2-7; 7 bases line up with TRBD1. The CDR3 is 15 residues long. The ends lost 4 bases at V and 2 bases at J; junction bases unmatched: 8. Germline values: CDR1 MDHEN, CDR2 SYDVKM. The CDR3 bases are TGTGCCAGCAGTTACAGGGGTCTCGATCCCTACGAGCAGTACTTC. Encoded protein: CASSYRGLDPYEQYF.

The CDR3: CASSQDAPDSYTGELFF. The CDR3 coding sequence is TGCGCCAGCAGCCAAGATGCCCCAGACTCCTACACCGGGGAGCTGTTTTTT. The rearrangement joins TRBV4-3 to TRBJ2-2; unclear D gene. V was trimmed by 0 bases and J by 3 bases, leaving 14 bases between them. The CDR3 length is 17 residues. Germline V gene data show CDR1 as LGHNA and CDR2 as YSLEER.

V gene TRBV3-1 (or the pseudogene TRBV3-2) combines with J gene TRBJ2-5; possible D gene TRBD1, 6 bases. Germline V lookup: CDR1 LGHDT, CDR2 YNNKEL (reference sequence). V lost 5 bases and J 4 bases, leaving 20 bases between the germline ends. This CDR3 is built from 16 residues. CDR3 sequence (DNA): TGTGCCAGCAGCGGCAGAACTACAGGGCGGTCAGAGACCCAGTACTTC. Amino acid sequence: CASSGRTTGRSETQYF.

V is TRBV12-3 or TRBV12-4 and J is TRBJ1-6; D unclear. The germline V and J ends were trimmed by 10 bases and 3 bases, with 10 bases remaining between them. The CDR3 has 13 residues. The CDR3 sequence is CATAGGYNSPLHF. Written as DNA, the CDR3 is TGTGCCACGGCGGGAGGCTATAATTCACCCCTCCACTTT.

The chain carries TRBV5-1 and TRBJ2-3; 8 nucleotides align to TRBD1. CDR1 is SGHRS, CDR2 YFSETQ, per germline. V trimming: 4 bases; J trimming: 5 bases; junction bases outside the gene matches: 6. The length of the CDR3 is 14 residues. CDR3 coding DNA: TGCGCCAGCAGCCTAGGACAGGGTAGAGATACGCAGTATTTT. Residues: CASSLGQGRDTQYF.

Here the CDR3 DNA reads TGTGCCAGCAGCCCTACAGCTTACCCCTACGAGCAGTACTTC. It yields the protein CASSPTAYPYEQYF. The V call is TRBV7-9, the J call TRBJ2-7, with D unclear. CDR1 and CDR2 (germline): SEHNR, FQNEAQ (reference sequence). Trimming cost V 5 bases and J 2 bases, with 13 bases left between them. CDR3 length equals 14 residues.

The chain links TRBV27 to TRBJ2-5; 10 positions match TRBD1. With 3 bases clipped from V and 3 bases from J, the junction kept 4 bases outside the gene matches. The CDR3 is made up of 15 amino acids. In germline, CDR1 is MNHEY, CDR2 SMNVEV (reference sequence). CDR3 protein: CASSFETGGKETQYF. The CDR3 bases are TGTGCCAGCAGTTTTGAGACAGGGGGCAAAGAGACCCAGTACTTC.

This sequence joins TRBV28 and TRBJ2-7, with TRBD2 identical over 10 bases. This CDR3 is 15 amino acids long. Per germline, CDR1 MDHEN and CDR2 SYDVKM. V lost 6 bases to trimming and J lost 1 base; unmatched junction nucleotides: 6. The CDR3: CASRKQREGSYEQYF. CDR3 nucleotide sequence: TGTGCCAGCAGGAAACAGCGGGAGGGGTCCTACGAGCAGTACTTC.